This TCR beta chain was retrieved from a study of T cell repertoires in cytomegalovirus infection. Germline-derived CDR1 and CDR2 are SGHTA and FQGNSA. CDR3 length: 19 residues. J gave up 2 bases and V 2 bases, and 14 bases lay outside the gene matches. TCRdb re-called the reads through MiXCR, storing one row per CDR3 protein. The sample lists about 320,000 distinct CDR3 sequences; more than 9% were seen once. This chain links TRBV7-2 with TRBJ1-2; TRBD1 aligns across 10 bases. This TCR derives from a human donor in good health (CMV status not recorded). Some clones in this sample may be carry-over from other donors' samples. Sequenced input: PBMCs. Here the CDR3 reads CASSLLFERTGGLNYGYTF. Written as DNA, the CDR3 is TGTGCCAGCAGCTTACTTTTTGAGAGGACAGGGGGTTTAAACTATGGCTACACCTTC.